These 27 T cell receptor beta chains originate from one sample sequenced in a study of cytomegalovirus exposure and HLA in healthy donors. PCR was performed using 60 Vbeta and 13 Jbeta primers. The assay was immunoSEQ multiplex PCR, and TCRdb's table has in-frame clones only and misses some. The top ten clones hold over 1.5% of a sample with some 130,000 clones, around three quarters of them seen once. Sequenced sample: PBMCs. Receptor source: a woman in her forties or fifties in good health and CMV-seronegative.

This chain connects TRBV30 to TRBJ1-5; D may be TRBD1 (5 bases). Germline V gene lookup returns CDR1 GTSNPN and CDR2 SVGIG (reference sequence). The CDR3 runs to 14 residues. Between the trimmed V and J ends, which lost 1 base and 5 bases, there was a span of 12 bases. The CDR3 spells CAWSELQVYQPQHF. The DNA for the CDR3 is TGTGCCTGGAGTGAGTTACAGGTCTATCAGCCCCAGCATTTT.

The chain carries TRBV4-3 and TRBJ1-2; D gene uncertain. The germline V gene encodes CDR1 LGHNA and CDR2 YSLEER. V was trimmed by 1 base and J by 3 bases, leaving 12 bases between them. The CDR3 is 15 amino acids. CDR3: CASSQVPGAHYGYTF. CDR3 DNA sequence: TGCGCCAGCAGCCAAGTCCCCGGTGCCCACTATGGCTACACCTTC.

This chain joins TRBV30 and TRBJ1-2; TRBD1 matches 10 bases. CDR3 size: 14 residues. The V gene end was trimmed by 3 bases and the J gene end by 4 bases; junction bases not matched to a gene: 5. Germline V CDR1 and CDR2: GTSNPN, SVGIG (reference sequence). The CDR3 bases are TGTGCCTGGAGCTCCGGACAGGGGGTCTATGGCTACACCTTC. Residues: CAWSSGQGVYGYTF. The variable domain in full, with the rest retrieved from reference TRBV30 and TRBJ1-2, is SQTIHQWPATLVQPVGSPLSLECTVEGTSNPNLYWYRQAAGRGLQLLFYSVGIGQISSEVPQNLSASRPQDRQFILSSKKLLLSDSGFYLCAWSSGQGVYGYTFGSGTRLTVV.

The chain is built from TRBV9 and TRBJ2-7; tentative D call: TRBD2 (6 bases). The CDR3 has 15 amino acids. Germline V lookup: CDR1 SGDLS, CDR2 YYNGEE. V shed 0 bases and J shed 3 bases, with 13 bases lying between them. CDR3 nucleotides: TGTGCCAGCAGCGTAGGGTTAGCTAGCGACTACGAGCAGTACTTC. This encodes CASSVGLASDYEQYF.

This chain uses TRBV15 with TRBJ1-1; D is perhaps TRBD1 (5 bases). Germline CDR1 LNHNV, CDR2 YYDKDF (reference sequence). V lost 3 bases, J lost 3 bases, and 14 bases lay in between. There are 15 residues in the CDR3. The CDR3 protein is CATSREPGKDTEAFF. CDR3 sequence (DNA): TGTGCCACCAGCAGGGAACCAGGGAAGGACACTGAAGCTTTCTTT.

The CDR3 region is CASRPPAAGRYNEQFF. The CDR3, as DNA: TGTGCCAGCAGACCTCCGGCGGCGGGGCGGTACAATGAGCAGTTCTTC. The gene calls are TRBV9 and TRBJ2-1, with D possibly TRBD2 on 6 matching bases. This CDR3 comprises 16 residues. V lost 5 bases to trimming and J lost 4 bases, with 19 bases between them. Germline CDR1 and CDR2: SGDLS and YYNGEE. Combining the CDR3 with reference TRBV9 and TRBJ2-1 gives the whole variable domain DSGVTQTPKHLITATGQRVTLRCSPRSGDLSVYWYQQSLDQGLQFLIQYYNGEERAKGNILERFSAQQFPDLHSELNLSSLELGDSALYFCASRPPAAGRYNEQFFGPGTRLTVL.

The V and J genes are TRBV28 and TRBJ2-7, with D tentatively TRBD2 (5 bases). Germline lookup yields CDR1 MDHEN and CDR2 SYDVKM. The CDR3 consists of 14 residues. The ends were cut back, 9 bases at V and 5 bases at J, with 20 bases in the middle. The CDR3 sequence: CASRPGSVSHEQYF. DNA for the CDR3: TGTGCCAGTCGTCCTGGGAGTGTTTCCCACGAGCAGTACTTC. Looking up the rest from reference TRBV28 and TRBJ2-7 gives the full variable domain: DVKVTQSSRYLVKRTGEKVFLECVQDMDHENMFWYRQDPGLGLRLIYFSYDVKMKEKGDIPEGYSVSREKKERFSLILESASTNQTSMYLCASRPGSVSHEQYFGPGTRLTVT.

This clone has only one observation. This chain joins TRBV28 and TRBJ1-4; TRBD1 is a possible D gene (5 bases). The CDR3 runs 18 residues. The V and J ends lost 5 bases and 4 bases respectively, with 23 bases between them. The germline V gene has CDR1 MDHEN and CDR2 SYDVKM. Written as DNA, the CDR3 is TGTGCCAGCAGTCCCCCGGGGGTGAGGCGTTCTGGTAATGAAAAACTGTTTTTT. It specifies CASSPPGVRRSGNEKLFF.

This clone was detected only a few times. J is TRBJ2-3 and V is TRBV4-1; D possibly corresponds to TRBD2 (5 bases). The CDR3 is made up of 15 amino acids. Trimming removed 7 bases at V and 3 bases at J, with 17 bases between. The germline CDR1 and CDR2 sequences are MGHRA and YSYEKL. CDR3 DNA: TGCGCCAGCACCGGACGGAGGAGTGGAACAGATACGCAGTATTTT. Protein: CASTGRRSGTDTQYF.

The CDR3 is CASSEARASSYNEQFF. CDR3 nucleotides: TGTGCCAGCAGTGAAGCGAGGGCGAGCTCCTACAATGAGCAGTTCTTC. The chain couples TRBV6-1 to TRBJ2-1, with D perhaps matching TRBD2 (5 bases). Germline loops: CDR1 MNHNS, CDR2 SASEGT. Trimming removed 0 bases from V and 0 bases from J, with 9 bases in between. The CDR3 runs 16 residues.

The chain uses TRBV19 and TRBJ1-1, with D uncertain. CDR1 and CDR2 (germline): LNHDA, SQIVND (reference sequence). CDR3 length equals 15 residues. Trimming stripped 6 bases from V and 0 bases from J, with 14 bases between. CDR3 in amino acids: CASSTSEVMNTEAFF. DNA for the CDR3: TGTGCCAGTAGCACTTCGGAGGTCATGAACACTGAAGCTTTCTTT.

This chain links TRBV28 with TRBJ1-2, with 7 positions matching TRBD1. Germline lookup yields CDR1 MDHEN and CDR2 SYDVKM. V lost 3 bases to trimming and J lost 3 bases; unmatched junction nucleotides: 4. The CDR3 covers 14 residues. CDR3 coding DNA: TGTGCCAGCAGTTTTCCCGACAGGGACTATGGCTACACCTTC. Amino acid sequence: CASSFPDRDYGYTF.

A single count supports this clone. This chain connects TRBV6-5 to TRBJ2-5; 9 nucleotides match TRBD1. Germline-derived CDR1 and CDR2 are MNHEY and SVGAGI. J gave up 5 bases and V 6 bases, and 4 bases lay outside the gene matches. The CDR3 runs 13 residues. CDR3 region: CASRGGQGETQYF. CDR3 bases: TGTGCCAGCAGGGGGGGACAGGGTGAGACCCAGTACTTC.

The CDR3, as DNA: TGTGCCAGCTCCCCACGGGGACTAACAGATACGCAGTATTTT. It yields the protein CASSPRGLTDTQYF. The chain carries TRBV11-2 and TRBJ2-3; 7 nucleotides agree with TRBD2. CDR3 length: 14 amino acids. Germline loops: CDR1 SGHAT, CDR2 FQNNGV. The V segment lost 8 bases and the J segment 3 bases; nucleotides outside the gene matches: 8.

Regarding this clone: The CDR3 ends on some other residue instead of the conserved phenylalanine or tryptophan, so this is likely a read error. The V and J genes are TRBV5-1 and TRBJ2-3, with TRBD2 matching 13 bases. There are 16 residues in the CDR3. Germline CDR1 is SGHRS and CDR2 is YFSETQ. The J segment lost 2 bases and the V segment lost 3 bases, leaving 3 bases of the junction unmatched. The CDR3 nucleotides are TGCGCCAGCAGCTCGGGACTAGCGGGGATCACAGATACGCAGTATCTT. Residues: CASSSGLAGITDTQYL.

This clone was found once. The chain joins TRBV19 to TRBJ2-5; a possible D gene is TRBD2 (5 bases). The CDR3 is made up of 14 amino acids. The ends were cut back, 6 bases at V and 3 bases at J, with 14 bases in the middle. Germline CDR1 is LNHDA and CDR2 is SQIVND (reference sequence). The CDR3 DNA reads TGTGCCAGTAGGGACCCCGGGCGGGAAGAGACCCAGTACTTC. Translating gives CASRDPGREETQYF.

The rearrangement uses TRBV6-6 and TRBJ2-1, with D perhaps TRBD2 (6 bases). Germline V gives CDR1 MNHNY, CDR2 SVGAGI (reference sequence). The CDR3 consists of 15 residues. Trimming shortened V by 8 bases and J by 10 bases, and 24 bases separated the two germline ends. The CDR3 loop is CASVETSFAGYEQFF. Here the CDR3 DNA reads TGTGCCAGCGTAGAGACTAGTTTTGCGGGATACGAGCAGTTCTTC.

The chain is built from TRBV20-1 and TRBJ2-7, with a possible D match to TRBD2 (6 bases). Germline CDR1 reads DFQATT; CDR2 reads SNEGSKA (reference sequence). The CDR3 is 11 residues long. V was shortened by 6 bases and J by 6 bases, with 12 bases between the two germline ends. The CDR3, as DNA: TGCAGTGCCATGGCTAGCGCCGAGCAGTACTTC. Amino acid sequence: CSAMASAEQYF.

The J gene is TRBJ1-1, the V gene TRBV19; weak D call: TRBD1 (5 bases). CDR3 size: 16 residues. V shed 2 bases and J shed 2 bases, with 15 bases lying between them. CDR1 is LNHDA, CDR2 SQIVND, per germline (reference sequence). CDR3 sequence (DNA): TGTGCCAGTAGTATAATGGTGGGGCAGCTTAACACTGAAGCTTTCTTT. This sequence encodes CASSIMVGQLNTEAFF.

The rearrangement links TRBV19 to TRBJ2-7, with D possibly matching TRBD1 (5 bases). The V gene's germline CDR1 is LNHDA and CDR2 SQIVND (reference sequence). The CDR3 covers 14 residues. V lost 1 base and J lost 2, with 9 bases in between. CDR3: CASSIAPGTYEQYF. Written as DNA, the CDR3 is TGTGCCAGTAGTATAGCTCCAGGGACCTACGAGCAGTACTTC.

The chain recombines TRBV7-2 with TRBJ2-3, with 8 bases identical to TRBD2. V gave up 5 bases and J gave up 2 bases; unmatched junction bases: 6. The CDR3 contains 15 residues. Germline CDR1 SGHTA, CDR2 FQGNSA. The DNA for the CDR3 is TGTGCCAGCAGCCGCGAGACTAGCGCCACAGATACGCAGTATTTT. The encoded protein is CASSRETSATDTQYF.

This clone was counted a few times. This chain connects TRBV13 to TRBJ2-3; 7 positions agree with TRBD2. Germline assignment: CDR1 PRHDT and CDR2 FYEKMQ (reference sequence). The CDR3 is made up of 18 amino acids. With V trimmed by 2 bases and J by 0 bases, 11 bases remained unmatched. The CDR3 spells CASSLRMLASGSTDTQYF. DNA for the CDR3: TGTGCCAGCAGCTTACGAATGCTGGCTAGCGGCAGCACAGATACGCAGTATTTT.

This chain links TRBV18 with TRBJ1-2; D may be TRBD1 (6 bases). CDR1 is KGHSH, CDR2 LQKENI, per germline. This CDR3 has 15 residues. The V and J ends lost 3 bases and 9 bases respectively, with 20 bases between them. CDR3 protein: CASSPTRDTTVSYTF. CDR3 DNA sequence: TGTGCCAGCTCACCCACCCGGGACACCACGGTTAGCTACACCTTC.

The rearrangement joins TRBV5-6 to TRBJ2-5; the match to TRBD2 covers 8 bases. Germline CDR1 is SGHDT and CDR2 is YYEEEE. The junction had 7 bases not matched to a gene; V was cut back by 4 bases and J by 2 bases. The CDR3 consists of 15 residues. DNA of the CDR3: TGTGCCAGCAGCCATCTACCTAGCGGGCAAGAGACCCAGTACTTC. As protein: CASSHLPSGQETQYF.

This rearrangement joins TRBV9 to TRBJ2-2; 7 bases match TRBD2. The J segment lost 2 bases and the V segment lost 0 bases, leaving 7 bases of the junction unmatched. Germline V CDR1 and CDR2: SGDLS, YYNGEE. The CDR3 runs to 17 residues. The CDR3 sequence is CASSVGPGLTNTGELFF. In DNA, the CDR3 is TGTGCCAGCAGCGTAGGACCGGGACTAACTAACACCGGGGAGCTGTTTTTT.

The chain recombines TRBV5-6 with TRBJ2-3; weak D call: TRBD1 (6 bases). V was trimmed by 0 bases and J by 1 base, leaving 12 bases between them. Germline values: CDR1 SGHDT, CDR2 YYEEEE. The CDR3 length is 16 residues. CDR3 protein: CASSLVVTGGTDTQYF. The CDR3 DNA is TGTGCCAGCAGCTTGGTCGTGACAGGAGGCACAGATACGCAGTATTTT.

A single count supports this clone. This chain connects TRBV5-1 to TRBJ1-2; possible D gene TRBD1, 6 bases. This CDR3 has 14 residues. V was cut by 3 bases and J by 2 bases, with 11 bases left in between. The germline V gene has CDR1 SGHRS and CDR2 YFSETQ. CDR3 DNA sequence: TGCGCCAGCAGCTCTAACAGGGCCAACTATGGCTACACCTTC. Protein product: CASSSNRANYGYTF.